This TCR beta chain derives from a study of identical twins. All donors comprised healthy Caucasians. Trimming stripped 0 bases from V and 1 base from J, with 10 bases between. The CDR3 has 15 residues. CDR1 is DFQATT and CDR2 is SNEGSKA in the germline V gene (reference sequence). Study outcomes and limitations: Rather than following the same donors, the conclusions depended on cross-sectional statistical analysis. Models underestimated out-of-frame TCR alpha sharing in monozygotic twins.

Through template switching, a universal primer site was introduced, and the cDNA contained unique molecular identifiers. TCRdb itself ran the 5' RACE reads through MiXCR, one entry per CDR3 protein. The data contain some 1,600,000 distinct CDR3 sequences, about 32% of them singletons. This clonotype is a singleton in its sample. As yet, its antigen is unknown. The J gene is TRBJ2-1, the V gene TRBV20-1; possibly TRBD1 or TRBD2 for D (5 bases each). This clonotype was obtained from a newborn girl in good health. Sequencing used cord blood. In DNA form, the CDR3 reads TGCAGTGCTAGAGATCGGGACGGGTCCTACAATGAGCAGTTCTTC. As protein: CSARDRDGSYNEQFF.